The 18 T cell receptor beta chains listed next were all sequenced from one sample in a study of regulatory T cells in long-lasting Graves disease listed by TCRdb under 2021. Libraries came from multiplex PCR. The run used an Illumina HiSeq 4000. To build TCR beta libraries, CDR3 regions were amplified by Arm-PCR using iRepertoire HTBI primers. The public reads were quality trimmed at Q25 with fastp and then assembled into clones with MiXCR by TCRdb, keeping productive beta chains. Every entry covers one CDR3 protein and lists the most common genes and DNA from its rows. The sample profile shows over 300,000 distinct CDR3 sequences; around a sixth of them were found once. The ten largest clones add up to around a fifth of the sample. Per the publication, the time point label means: newly diagnosed GD, antithyroid drugs for less than 3 months. For both TCR sequencing and RNA sequencing, RNA was extracted from PBMCs in TRIzol.

The sequences come from peripheral blood mononuclear cells (PBMCs), collected at new diagnosis, from a patient treated with antithyroid drugs. The source is a female donor with Graves disease.

This clonotype was found many times. V is TRBV12-3 or TRBV12-4 and J is TRBJ1-5, with a possible D match to TRBD1 (6 bases). V was pared by 1 base and J by 4 bases, with 8 bases between. This CDR3 has 14 amino acids. Here the CDR3 DNA reads TGTGCCAGCAGTTTAGTGGGGGCGAATCAGCCCCAGCATTTT. Translation gives CASSLVGANQPQHF.

V is TRBV28 and J is TRBJ1-5; TRBD1 might be the D (6 bases). Germline lookup yields CDR1 MDHEN and CDR2 SYDVKM. The CDR3 sequence is 14 residues long. Trimming pared 9 bases from V and 7 bases from J, leaving 19 bases between. The CDR3 protein is CASTTPGDWQPQHF. In DNA form, the CDR3 reads TGTGCCAGTACCACCCCAGGGGATTGGCAGCCCCAGCATTTT.

This clonotype was seen at least ten times. Here the CDR3 reads CSARSGGVGNQPQHF. CDR3 nucleotide sequence: TGCAGTGCTAGGAGTGGAGGGGTCGGCAATCAGCCCCAGCATTTT. The chain carries TRBV20-1 and TRBJ1-5; D possibly corresponds to TRBD1 (5 bases). In germline, CDR1 is DFQATT, CDR2 SNEGSKA (reference sequence). Trimming removed 3 bases from V and 2 bases from J, with 14 bases in between. There are 15 residues in the CDR3.

This clonotype was picked up a small number of times. The chain links TRBV4-1 to TRBJ1-2; weak D call: TRBD1 (5 bases). The CDR3 contains 16 residues. The V and J ends lost 0 bases and 5 bases respectively, with 16 bases between them. Germline values: CDR1 MGHRA, CDR2 YSYEKL. The CDR3 region is CASSQDPGDAGYGYTF. For the CDR3, the DNA is TGCGCCAGCAGCCAAGATCCCGGGGACGCTGGGTATGGCTACACCTTC.

This clonotype was observed a few times. V usage is TRBV15 and J usage is TRBJ2-5; D gene ambiguous. The V and J ends lost 0 bases and 1 base respectively, with 3 bases between them. Germline V gives CDR1 LNHNV, CDR2 YYDKDF (reference sequence). The CDR3 totals 13 residues. CDR3 DNA: TGTGCCACCAGCAGAGATCTCCAAGAGACCCAGTACTTC. Residues: CATSRDLQETQYF.

The rearrangement uses TRBV20-1 and TRBJ2-5, with TRBD2 identical over 8 bases. V trimming: 5 bases; J trimming: 2 bases; junction bases outside the gene matches: 13. Germline CDR1 reads DFQATT; CDR2 reads SNEGSKA (reference sequence). This CDR3 has 16 residues. This chain's CDR3 is CSAQTPAGEIQETQYF. CDR3 coding DNA: TGCAGTGCTCAGACCCCAGCGGGAGAGATTCAAGAGACCCAGTACTTC.

V usage is TRBV14 and J usage is TRBJ2-6; D not certain. The germline gives CDR1 SGHDN, CDR2 FVKESK. V was cut by 5 bases and J by 2 bases, with 13 bases left in between. This CDR3 spans 16 amino acids. CDR3 bases: TGTGCCAGCAGCGAAGCCCCCAGGCCTGGGGCCAACGTCCTGACTTTC. Amino acids: CASSEAPRPGANVLTF.

This clonotype occurred many times. The chain couples TRBV30 to TRBJ2-2; 12 bases are a match to TRBD2. The CDR3 runs to 14 residues. V trimming: 1 base; J trimming: 7 bases; junction bases outside the gene matches: 1. Germline V gives CDR1 GTSNPN, CDR2 SVGIG (reference sequence). Written as DNA, the CDR3 is TGTGCCTGGAGTGGGACTAGCGGGGTCGGGGAGCTGTTTTTT. Translating gives CAWSGTSGVGELFF.

Details on this clonotype: This may come from a read error, since a much larger clone is one base off. This chain uses TRBV6-5 with TRBJ2-1, with a tentative D call TRBD1 (6 bases). V was trimmed by 4 bases and J by 3 bases, leaving 16 bases between them. Germline CDR1 reads MNHEY; CDR2 reads SVGAGI. This CDR3 contains 16 residues. The CDR3 region is CASSCWGPSLYNEQFF. As DNA, the CDR3 is TGTGCCAGCAGTTGTTGGGGGCCTAGCCTCTACAATGAGCAGTTCTTC.

There are many counts of this clonotype. This rearrangement joins TRBV20-1 to TRBJ2-3; D gene unclear. The CDR3 is 14 amino acids. Germline V gene lookup returns CDR1 DFQATT and CDR2 SNEGSKA (reference sequence). V was trimmed by 0 bases and J by 1 base, leaving 8 bases between them. The CDR3 DNA is TGCAGTGCTAGAGATACATGGGGCACAGATACGCAGTATTTT. Translated, it gives CSARDTWGTDTQYF.

There are many counts of this clonotype. The gene calls are TRBV7-2 and TRBJ2-2; D remains unclear. The germline V and J ends were trimmed by 2 bases and 3 bases, with 10 bases remaining between them. Germline CDR1 reads SGHTA; CDR2 reads FQGNSA. The CDR3 loop spans 15 amino acids. CDR3 protein: CASSLHNTDTGELFF. CDR3 sequence (DNA): TGTGCCAGCAGCTTACACAACACGGACACCGGGGAGCTGTTTTTT. The full variable domain, with the rest looked up from reference TRBV7-2 and TRBJ2-2, is GAGVSQSPSNKVTEKGKDVELRCDPISGHTALYWYRQSLGQGLEFLIYFQGNSAPDKSGLPSDRFSAERTGGSVSTLTIQRTQQEDSAVYLCASSLHNTDTGELFFGEGSRLTVL.

This clonotype has at least ten counts. The gene calls are TRBV9 and TRBJ1-5; D remains unclear. Germline V CDR1 and CDR2: SGDLS, YYNGEE. The V gene lost 0 bases and the J gene lost 1 base, with 5 bases spanning the gap. CDR3 length: 14 residues. The CDR3 reads CASSVGHSNQPQHF. DNA of the CDR3: TGTGCCAGCAGCGTAGGTCACAGCAATCAGCCCCAGCATTTT.

This sequence joins TRBV29-1 and TRBJ2-2, with 7 bases lining up with TRBD2. After removal of 1 base from V and 6 bases from J, the junction contained 11 bases not matched to a gene. The CDR3 consists of 16 residues. Per germline, CDR1 SQVTM and CDR2 ANQGSEA. CDR3 region: CSVEALAGVNAGELFF. The CDR3 region has the DNA TGCAGCGTTGAAGCCCTGGCGGGAGTAAATGCCGGGGAGCTGTTTTTT.

This clonotype was seen repeatedly, ten times or more. The V call is TRBV28, the J call TRBJ2-3; TRBD1 or TRBD2 may be the D gene (5 bases each). The DNA end lines up better with TRBJ2-7; the J call may be wrong. The CDR3 loop spans 13 amino acids. From germline, CDR1 is MDHEN and CDR2 SYDVKM. CDR3 sequence (DNA): TGTGCCACTGGGGCTGGGACCCGGGGAGAGCAGTACTTC. Protein product: CATGAGTRGEQYF.

A word on this clonotype: A much larger clone is a single base away; this may be a read error. Lacking the conserved final phenylalanine or tryptophan, this CDR3 likely reflects a read error. The rearrangement joins TRBV11-2 to TRBJ2-1; possibly TRBD2 for D (6 bases). V was cut by 4 bases and J by 9 bases, with 22 bases left in between. The CDR3 loop spans 16 amino acids. The germline V gene has CDR1 SGHAT and CDR2 FQNNGV. Here the CDR3 DNA reads TGTGCCAGCAGCTCTACCTTCGGGACTGGTATTGGTGAGCAGTTCCTC. Amino acid sequence: CASSSTFGTGIGEQFL.

This clonotype was picked up many times. The chain couples TRBV27 to TRBJ1-1; D remains unclear. The CDR3 runs 15 residues. Germline CDR1 is MNHEY and CDR2 is SMNVEV (reference sequence). The V end was cut by 1 base, the J end by 4 bases, with 13 bases between. The CDR3 sequence is CASSLFLPKGTEAFF. CDR3 sequence (DNA): TGTGCCAGCAGTTTATTTCTGCCCAAGGGCACTGAAGCTTTCTTT.

The V gene is TRBV7-9, the J gene TRBJ2-3; 12 bases fit TRBD2. Germline V gene data show CDR1 as SEHNR and CDR2 as FQNEAQ (reference sequence). The length of the CDR3 is 17 residues. V shed 4 bases, J shed 0 bases, and the junction held 5 bases outside the gene matches. CDR3 coding DNA: TGTGCCAGCAGCTCCGGACTAGCGGGAACTAGCACAGATACGCAGTATTTT. Residues: CASSSGLAGTSTDTQYF.

This clonotype was recorded at least ten times. This rearrangement joins TRBV27 to TRBJ2-1; TRBD2 aligns across 12 bases. Looked up from germline, CDR1 is MNHEY and CDR2 is SMNVEV (reference sequence). This CDR3 spans 16 amino acids. The trim removed 6 bases at V and 3 bases at J, leaving 6 bases unmatched. The CDR3, as DNA: TGTGCCAGCAGCCTGCTAGCGGGAGGGTTCTACAATGAGCAGTTCTTC. Translated, it gives CASSLLAGGFYNEQFF.